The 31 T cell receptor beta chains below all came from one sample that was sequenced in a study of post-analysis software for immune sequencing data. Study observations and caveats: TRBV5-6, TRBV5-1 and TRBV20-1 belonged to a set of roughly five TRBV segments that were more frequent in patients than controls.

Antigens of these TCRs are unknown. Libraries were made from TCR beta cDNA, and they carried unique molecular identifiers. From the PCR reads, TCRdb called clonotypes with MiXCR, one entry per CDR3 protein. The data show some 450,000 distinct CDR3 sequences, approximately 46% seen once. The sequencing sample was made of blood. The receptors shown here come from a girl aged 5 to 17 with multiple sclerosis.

In DNA, the CDR3 is TGCGCCAGCAGCCTATCCTCAGACTTCACCTACGAGCAGTACTTC. As protein: CASSLSSDFTYEQYF. V is TRBV4-3 and J is TRBJ2-4; no reliable D call. Matching the DNA end better, TRBJ2-7 makes the J call doubtful. This CDR3 is built from 15 residues. In germline, CDR1 is LGHNA, CDR2 YSLEER.

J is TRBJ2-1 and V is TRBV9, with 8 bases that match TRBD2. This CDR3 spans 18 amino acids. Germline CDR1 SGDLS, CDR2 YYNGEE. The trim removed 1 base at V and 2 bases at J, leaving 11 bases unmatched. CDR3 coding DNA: TGTGCCAGCAGCGTAAGGGACGGGGGGGCCGCTACCTACAATGAGCAGTTCTTC. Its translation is CASSVRDGGAATYNEQFF. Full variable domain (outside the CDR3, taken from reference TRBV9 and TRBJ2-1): DSGVTQTPKHLITATGQRVTLRCSPRSGDLSVYWYQQSLDQGLQFLIQYYNGEERAKGNILERFSAQQFPDLHSELNLSSLELGDSALYFCASSVRDGGAATYNEQFFGPGTRLTVL.

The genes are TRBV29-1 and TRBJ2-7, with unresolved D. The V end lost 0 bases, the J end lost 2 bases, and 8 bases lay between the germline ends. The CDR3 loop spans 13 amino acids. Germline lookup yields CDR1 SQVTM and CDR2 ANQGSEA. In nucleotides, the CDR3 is TGCAGCGTTGAAGAGGGAACAGCCTACGAGCAGTACTTC. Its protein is CSVEEGTAYEQYF.

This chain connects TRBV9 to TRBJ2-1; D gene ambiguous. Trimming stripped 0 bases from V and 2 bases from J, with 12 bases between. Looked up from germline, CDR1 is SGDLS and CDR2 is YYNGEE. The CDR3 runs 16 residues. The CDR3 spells CASSVEVQTPYNEQFF. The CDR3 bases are TGTGCCAGCAGCGTAGAGGTCCAGACACCCTACAATGAGCAGTTCTTC.

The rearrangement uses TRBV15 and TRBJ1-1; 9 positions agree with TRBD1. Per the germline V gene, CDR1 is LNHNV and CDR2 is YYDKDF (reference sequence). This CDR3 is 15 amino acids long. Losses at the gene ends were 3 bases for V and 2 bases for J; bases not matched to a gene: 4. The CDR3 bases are TGTGCCACCAGCAGGGACAGGGGTGGAAACACTGAAGCTTTCTTT. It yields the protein CATSRDRGGNTEAFF.

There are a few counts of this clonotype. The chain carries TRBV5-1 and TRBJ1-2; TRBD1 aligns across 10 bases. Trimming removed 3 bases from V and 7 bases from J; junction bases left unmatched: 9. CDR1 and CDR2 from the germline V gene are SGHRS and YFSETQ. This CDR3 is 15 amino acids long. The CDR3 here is CASSSLDRGQRGYTF. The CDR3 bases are TGCGCCAGCAGCTCGCTTGACAGGGGGCAACGTGGCTACACCTTC.

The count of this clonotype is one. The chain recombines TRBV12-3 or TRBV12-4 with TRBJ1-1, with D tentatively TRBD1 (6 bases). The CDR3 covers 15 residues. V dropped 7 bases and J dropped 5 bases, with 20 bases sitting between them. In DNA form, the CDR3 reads TGTGCCAGCACCCCATTGGACAGTAATCCAACTGAAGCTTTCTTT. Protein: CASTPLDSNPTEAFF.

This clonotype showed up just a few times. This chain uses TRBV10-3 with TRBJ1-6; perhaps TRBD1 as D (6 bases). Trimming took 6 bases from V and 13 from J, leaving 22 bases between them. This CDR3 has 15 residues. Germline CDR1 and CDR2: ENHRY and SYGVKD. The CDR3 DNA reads TGTGCCATCAGCCAGACGGGGGGCAATGAGGGTCCCCTCCACTTT. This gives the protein CAISQTGGNEGPLHF.

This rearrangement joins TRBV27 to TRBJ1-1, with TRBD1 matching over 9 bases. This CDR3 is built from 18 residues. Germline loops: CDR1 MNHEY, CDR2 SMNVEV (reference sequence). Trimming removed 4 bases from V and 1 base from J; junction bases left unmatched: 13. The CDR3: CASSSYLTGGLKNTEAFF. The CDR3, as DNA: TGTGCCAGCAGTTCATACCTGACAGGGGGGTTGAAGAACACTGAAGCTTTCTTT.

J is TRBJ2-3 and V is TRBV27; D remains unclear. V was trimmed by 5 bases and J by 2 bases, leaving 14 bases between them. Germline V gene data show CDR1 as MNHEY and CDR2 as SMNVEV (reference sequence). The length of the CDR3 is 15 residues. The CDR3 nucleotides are TGTGCCAGCAGTCCGGATCCTTCTTACACAGATACGCAGTATTTT. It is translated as CASSPDPSYTDTQYF.

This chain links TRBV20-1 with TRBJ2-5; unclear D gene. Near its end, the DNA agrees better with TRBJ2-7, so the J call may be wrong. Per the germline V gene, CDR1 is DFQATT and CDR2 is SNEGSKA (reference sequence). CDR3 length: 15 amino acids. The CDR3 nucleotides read TGCAGTGCTAGTGTTGGGCGAATTTGGAGCCACGAGCAGTACTTC. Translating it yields CSASVGRIWSHEQYF.

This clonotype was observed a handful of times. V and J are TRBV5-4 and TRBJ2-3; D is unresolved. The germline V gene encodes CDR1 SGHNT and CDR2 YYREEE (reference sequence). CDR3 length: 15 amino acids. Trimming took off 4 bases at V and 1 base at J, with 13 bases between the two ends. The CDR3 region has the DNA TGTGCCAGCAGCCTCAAATCGGGCGGCACAGATACGCAGTATTTT. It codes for CASSLKSGGTDTQYF.

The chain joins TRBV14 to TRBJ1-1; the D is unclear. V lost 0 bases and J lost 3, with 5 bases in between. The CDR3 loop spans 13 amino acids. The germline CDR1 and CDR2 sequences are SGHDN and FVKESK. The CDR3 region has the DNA TGTGCCAGCAGCCAAGATACACACACTGAAGCTTTCTTT. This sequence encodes CASSQDTHTEAFF.

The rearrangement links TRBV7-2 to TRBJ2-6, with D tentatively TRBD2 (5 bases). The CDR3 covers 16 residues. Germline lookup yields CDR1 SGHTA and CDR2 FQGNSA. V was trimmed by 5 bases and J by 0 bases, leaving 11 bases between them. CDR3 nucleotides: TGTGCCAGCAGCCGTGGACTGGGCTCTGGGGCCAACGTCCTGACTTTC. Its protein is CASSRGLGSGANVLTF.

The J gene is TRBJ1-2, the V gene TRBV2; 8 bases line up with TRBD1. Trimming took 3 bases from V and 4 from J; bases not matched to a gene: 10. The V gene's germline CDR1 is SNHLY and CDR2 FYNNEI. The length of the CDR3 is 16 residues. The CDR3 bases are TGTGCCAGCAGTGAGATCGACAGGGGCCGTTCCTATGGCTACACCTTC. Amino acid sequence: CASSEIDRGRSYGYTF.

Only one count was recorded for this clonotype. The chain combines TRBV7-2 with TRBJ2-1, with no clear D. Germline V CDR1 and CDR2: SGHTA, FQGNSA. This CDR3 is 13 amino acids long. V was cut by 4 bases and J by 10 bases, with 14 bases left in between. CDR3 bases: TGTGCCAGCAGCTACTTGGGTCCTAGGGAGCAGTTCTTC. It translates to CASSYLGPREQFF.

The CDR3 DNA reads as TGTGCCAGCACCCAACCCAGGAGCTCCTACAATGAGCAGTTCTTC. Its translation is CASTQPRSSYNEQFF. This chain connects TRBV28 to TRBJ2-1; the D is unclear. CDR1 MDHEN and CDR2 SYDVKM come from the germline V gene. The CDR3 has 15 amino acids. Deletions cut 7 bases from V and 0 bases from J, with 13 bases between.

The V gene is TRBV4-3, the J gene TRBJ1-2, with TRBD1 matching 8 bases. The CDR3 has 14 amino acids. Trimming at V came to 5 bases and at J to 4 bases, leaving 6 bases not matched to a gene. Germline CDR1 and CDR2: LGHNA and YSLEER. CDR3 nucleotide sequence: TGCGCCAGCAGCGGGATAGGACAGGGCTATGGCTACACCTTC. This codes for CASSGIGQGYGYTF.

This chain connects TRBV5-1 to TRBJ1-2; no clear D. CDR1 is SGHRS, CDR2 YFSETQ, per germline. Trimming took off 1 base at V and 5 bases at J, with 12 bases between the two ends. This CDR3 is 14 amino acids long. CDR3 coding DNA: TGCGCCAGCAGCTTGCAGGACGGTGCGTATGGCTACACCTTC. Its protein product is CASSLQDGAYGYTF.

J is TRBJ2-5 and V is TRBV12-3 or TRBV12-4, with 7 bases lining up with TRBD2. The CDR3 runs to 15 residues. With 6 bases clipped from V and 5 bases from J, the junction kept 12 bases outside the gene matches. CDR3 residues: CASRPERGGTETQYF. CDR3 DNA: TGTGCCAGCAGGCCCGAGCGGGGAGGAACCGAGACCCAGTACTTC.

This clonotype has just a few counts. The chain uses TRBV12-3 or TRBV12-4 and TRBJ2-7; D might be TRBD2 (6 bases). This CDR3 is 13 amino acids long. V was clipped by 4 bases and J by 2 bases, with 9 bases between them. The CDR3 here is CASSWEEAYEQYF. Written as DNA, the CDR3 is TGTGCCAGCAGTTGGGAGGAGGCCTACGAGCAGTACTTC.

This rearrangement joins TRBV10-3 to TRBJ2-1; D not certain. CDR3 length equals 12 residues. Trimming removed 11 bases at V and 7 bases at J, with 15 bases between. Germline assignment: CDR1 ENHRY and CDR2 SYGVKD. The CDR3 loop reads CASRTGRNEQFF. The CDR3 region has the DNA TGTGCCTCCCGGACCGGCCGGAATGAGCAGTTCTTC.

The CDR3 coding sequence is TGCGCCAGCAGCCAAGTCGAGGGTTACAATGAGCAGTACTTC. Translated: CASSQVEGYNEQYF. This chain connects TRBV4-1 to TRBJ2-5, with D tentatively TRBD2 (5 bases). V was pared by 1 base and J by 11 bases, with 17 bases between. CDR3 length: 14 amino acids. Germline lookup yields CDR1 MGHRA and CDR2 YSYEKL.

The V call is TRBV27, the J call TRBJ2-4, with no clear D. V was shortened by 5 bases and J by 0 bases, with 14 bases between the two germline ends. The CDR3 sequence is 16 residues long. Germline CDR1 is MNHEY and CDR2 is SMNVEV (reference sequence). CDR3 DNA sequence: TGTGCCAGCAGTCCAGGCCTAACCGAAGCCAAAAACATTCAGTACTTC. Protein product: CASSPGLTEAKNIQYF.

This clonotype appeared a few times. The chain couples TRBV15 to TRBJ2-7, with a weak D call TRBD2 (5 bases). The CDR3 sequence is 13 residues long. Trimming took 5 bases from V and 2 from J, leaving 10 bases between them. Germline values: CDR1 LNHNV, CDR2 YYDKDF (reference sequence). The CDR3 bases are TGTGCCACCAGCGCCGGGGAAACCTACGAGCAGTACTTC. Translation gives CATSAGETYEQYF.

The CDR3 coding sequence is TGTGCCAGGGGACACCTCTCCTACGAGCAGTACTTC. It yields the protein CARGHLSYEQYF. The chain has TRBV6-6 and TRBJ2-4; possibly TRBD1 for D (6 bases). Gene TRBJ2-7 matches the end of the DNA better, so the J call may be wrong. Germline lookup yields CDR1 MNHNY and CDR2 SVGAGI (reference sequence). The CDR3 is 12 amino acids.

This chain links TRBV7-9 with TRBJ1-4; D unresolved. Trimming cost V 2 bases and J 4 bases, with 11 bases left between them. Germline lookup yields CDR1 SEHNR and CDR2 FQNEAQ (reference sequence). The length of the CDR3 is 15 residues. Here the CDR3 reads CASSLSGNLNEKLFF. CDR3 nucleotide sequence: TGTGCCAGCAGCTTATCGGGCAACCTTAATGAAAAACTGTTTTTT.

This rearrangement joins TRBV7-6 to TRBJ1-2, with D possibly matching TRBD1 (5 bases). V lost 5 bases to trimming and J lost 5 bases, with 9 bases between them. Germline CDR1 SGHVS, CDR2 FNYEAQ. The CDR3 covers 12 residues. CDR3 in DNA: TGTGCCAGCAGCCCGACAGAATATGGCTACACCTTC. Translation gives CASSPTEYGYTF.

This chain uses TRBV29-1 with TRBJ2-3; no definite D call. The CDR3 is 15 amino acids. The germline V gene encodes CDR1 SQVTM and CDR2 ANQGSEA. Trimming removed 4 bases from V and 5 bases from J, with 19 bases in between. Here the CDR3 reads CSVVIQARTRDTQYF. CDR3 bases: TGCAGCGTTGTAATTCAAGCCAGAACAAGAGATACGCAGTATTTT.

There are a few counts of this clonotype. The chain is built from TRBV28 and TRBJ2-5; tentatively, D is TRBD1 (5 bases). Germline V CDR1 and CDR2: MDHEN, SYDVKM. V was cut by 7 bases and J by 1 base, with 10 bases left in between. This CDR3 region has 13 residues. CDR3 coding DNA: TGTGCCAGCACCGCTCAGGGCCAAGAGACCCAGTACTTC. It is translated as CASTAQGQETQYF.

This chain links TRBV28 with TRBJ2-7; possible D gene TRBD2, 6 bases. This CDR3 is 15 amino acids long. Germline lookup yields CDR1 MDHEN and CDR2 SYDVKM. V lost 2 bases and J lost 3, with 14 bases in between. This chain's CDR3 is CASSLVIAAIYEQYF. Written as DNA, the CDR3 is TGTGCCAGCAGTTTAGTAATAGCGGCAATCTACGAGCAGTACTTC.